This TCR beta chain was recorded in a study of blood T cell repertoires in COVID-19. The overall study: Researchers got acute and convalescent COVID-19 samples from the United States, Italy and Spain. Sources were T cells, B-cell-depleted T cells, or PBMCs; the material itself was cDNA or gDNA.

Original processing methods: Counts of nucleated cells, estimated from reference gene primer amplification, were obtained. Method: immunoSEQ multiplex PCR; TCRdb's copy keeps in-frame clones and lacks some. V and J calls and clone size are copied from that table; D and trimming were computed from the DNA. The sample includes roughly 68,000 clones, 80% to 90% of them seen just once. The sequence came from a woman of 80 years or more with active COVID-19. Sequencing input: peripheral blood.

CDR3 protein: CASSQEPPGQYYEQYF. CDR3 sequence (DNA): TGCGCCAGCAGCCAAGAACCGCCAGGACAGTACTACGAGCAGTACTTC. The chain uses TRBV4-1 and TRBJ2-7; D is perhaps TRBD1 (6 bases). V shed 0 bases and J shed 3 bases, with 15 bases lying between them. Germline V CDR1 and CDR2: MGHRA, YSYEKL. The CDR3 is 16 residues long.